The 19 T cell receptor beta chains presented below share a single source sample, sequenced in a study of control samples from healthy donors and cancer patients. TCRdb keeps only in-frame clones here, not all; method: immunoSEQ multiplex PCR. In the table there are about 110,000 clones, around four fifths of which are singletons. Sample: blood. The receptors stem from a man between 18 and 35 years old in good health.

The rearrangement uses TRBV5-6 and TRBJ2-7, with 10 bases identical to TRBD2. V gave up 0 bases and J gave up 6 bases; unmatched junction bases: 6. The V gene's germline CDR1 is SGHDT and CDR2 YYEEEE. This CDR3 spans 15 amino acids. CDR3 residues: CASSLERGGRGEQYF. The CDR3 nucleotides are TGTGCCAGCAGCTTGGAGCGGGGGGGCCGAGGCGAGCAGTACTTC.

The chain has TRBV5-5 and TRBJ2-3, with 7 nucleotides matching TRBD1. Germline CDR1 is SGHKS and CDR2 is YYEKEE (reference sequence). CDR3 length equals 15 residues. The ends lost 2 bases at V and 2 bases at J; junction bases unmatched: 5. The CDR3 DNA reads TGTGCCAGCAGCTTATCACAGGGGAACACAGATACGCAGTATTTT. This translates into CASSLSQGNTDTQYF.

The chain couples TRBV6-5 to TRBJ1-1; possible D gene TRBD1, 6 bases. The CDR3 is made up of 16 amino acids. Germline loops: CDR1 MNHEY, CDR2 SVGAGI. Between the trimmed V and J ends, which lost 4 bases and 5 bases, there was a span of 20 bases. This CDR3 reads CASSFSLGGRGTEAFF. DNA of the CDR3: TGTGCCAGCAGTTTCTCCCTGGGGGGGCGAGGAACTGAAGCTTTCTTT.

The V and J genes are TRBV5-4 and TRBJ2-5; 8 bases agree with TRBD1. V trimming: 4 bases; J trimming: 5 bases; junction bases outside the gene matches: 7. CDR1 and CDR2 (germline): SGHNT, YYREEE (reference sequence). CDR3 length equals 14 residues. CDR3 bases: TGTGCCAGCAGCGTCCAGGGGGCCGGGGAGACCCAGTACTTC. It is translated as CASSVQGAGETQYF.

This clone was recorded once. The chain joins TRBV6-5 to TRBJ2-2, with D hard to call. Trimming took 4 bases from V and 0 from J, leaving 9 bases between them. Germline assignment: CDR1 MNHEY and CDR2 SVGAGI. This CDR3 is 15 amino acids long. The CDR3, as DNA: TGTGCCAGCAGTTTTGGACGGGCGAACACCGGGGAGCTGTTTTTT. This codes for CASSFGRANTGELFF.

V is TRBV7-2 and J is TRBJ2-5, with a possible D match to TRBD1 (6 bases). V shed 7 bases and J shed 1 base, with 13 bases lying between them. The length of the CDR3 is 14 residues. The germline V gene encodes CDR1 SGHTA and CDR2 FQGNSA. CDR3 amino acids: CASTFRGGQETQYF. The CDR3 DNA reads as TGTGCCAGCACCTTCAGAGGGGGCCAAGAGACCCAGTACTTC.

This clone was seen a single time. V usage is TRBV6-2 or TRBV6-3 and J usage is TRBJ2-2, with D maybe TRBD1 (5 bases). V shed 6 bases and J shed 6 bases, with 11 bases lying between them. This CDR3 contains 13 residues. Germline CDR1 reads MNHEY; CDR2 reads SVGEGT. The CDR3 loop reads CASSLTESGELFF. CDR3 in DNA: TGTGCCAGCAGCTTGACAGAATCCGGGGAGCTGTTTTTT.

This clone is a singleton in its sample. The J gene is TRBJ1-2, the V gene TRBV4-1, with 7 positions matching TRBD1. The V gene end was trimmed by 2 bases and the J gene end by 8 bases; junction bases not matched to a gene: 5. Germline values: CDR1 MGHRA, CDR2 YSYEKL. The CDR3 loop spans 13 amino acids. The CDR3 protein is CASSQQGVGGYTF. DNA of the CDR3: TGCGCCAGCAGCCAACAGGGGGTGGGGGGCTACACCTTC.

CDR3 sequence (DNA): TGTGCCAGCACTCCAGGGAACTCTGGAAACACCATATATTTT. Its translation is CASTPGNSGNTIYF. The chain joins TRBV25-1 to TRBJ1-3, with a weak D call TRBD1 (5 bases). The germline CDR1 and CDR2 sequences are MGHDK and SYGVNS. This CDR3 has 14 residues. The V end lost 7 bases, the J end lost 0 bases, and 10 bases lay between the germline ends.

This clone turned up a few times. CDR3 DNA: TGTGCCACCAGTGACGCTAGGACTAGCGGGGGGGTATACAATGAGCAGTTCTTC. Translation: CATSDARTSGGVYNEQFF. The J gene is TRBJ2-1, the V gene TRBV24-1; 15 positions agree with TRBD2. V lost 4 bases to trimming and J lost 4 bases; unmatched junction nucleotides: 7. The CDR3 covers 18 residues. The germline V gene has CDR1 KGHDR and CDR2 SFDVKD.

V gene TRBV24-1 combines with J gene TRBJ1-5; D is undetermined. Germline CDR1 KGHDR, CDR2 SFDVKD. V shed 2 bases and J shed 6 bases, with 4 bases lying between them. The CDR3 contains 12 residues. The CDR3 DNA reads TGTGCCACCAGTGATTCGTCTCAGCCCCAGCATTTT. It translates to CATSDSSQPQHF.

The table lists this clone with a few counts. The sample carries other DNA sequences with the same CDR3. The chain has TRBV9 and TRBJ1-6; D is ambiguous. Looked up from germline, CDR1 is SGDLS and CDR2 is YYNGEE. This CDR3 region has 14 residues. V dropped 0 bases and J dropped 2 bases, with 3 bases sitting between them. The DNA for the CDR3 is TGTGCCAGCAGCGTAGGCCCCTATAATTCACCCCTCCACTTT. It is translated as CASSVGPYNSPLHF. Full variable domain (outside the CDR3, taken from reference TRBV9 and TRBJ1-6): DSGVTQTPKHLITATGQRVTLRCSPRSGDLSVYWYQQSLDQGLQFLIQYYNGEERAKGNILERFSAQQFPDLHSELNLSSLELGDSALYFCASSVGPYNSPLHFGNGTRLTVT.

The chain joins TRBV18 to TRBJ1-4; D remains ambiguous. With 0 bases removed from V and 5 bases from J, the gap between germline ends came to 13 bases. The V gene's germline CDR1 is KGHSH and CDR2 LQKENI. CDR3 length equals 16 residues. The CDR3 coding sequence is TGTGCCAGCTCACCACCAACGAGGGCCCTAAATGAAAAACTGTTTTTT. Residues: CASSPPTRALNEKLFF.

In DNA, the CDR3 is TGTGCCAGTAGTATCCAACCGCCGACGGTGCTTGGAAACACCATATATTTT. This encodes CASSIQPPTVLGNTIYF. This sequence joins TRBV19 and TRBJ1-3; D not resolved. Trimming removed 3 bases from V and 3 bases from J, with 18 bases in between. Looked up from germline, CDR1 is LNHDA and CDR2 is SQIVND (reference sequence). The CDR3 is made up of 17 amino acids.

The chain has TRBV4-1 and TRBJ1-2; D is ambiguous. The CDR3 totals 15 residues. Germline V gene lookup returns CDR1 MGHRA and CDR2 YSYEKL. Trimming left V 0 bases short and J 8 bases short, with 16 bases between. CDR3 residues: CASSQDPLLTGGYTF. The CDR3 coding sequence is TGCGCCAGCAGCCAAGACCCCTTATTGACGGGAGGCTACACCTTC.

The CDR3 protein is CAISEARPDRNTIYF. The CDR3 DNA sequence: TGTGCCATCAGTGAGGCTAGGCCTGATCGAAACACCATATATTTT. The chain uses TRBV10-3 and TRBJ1-3; D not certain. V lost 2 bases and J lost 5, with 13 bases in between. The CDR3 is 15 residues long. From germline, CDR1 is ENHRY and CDR2 SYGVKD.

This chain joins TRBV5-5 and TRBJ1-3; the D is unclear. The CDR3 is 16 residues long. V was trimmed by 1 base and J by 2 bases, leaving 13 bases between them. Germline lookup yields CDR1 SGHKS and CDR2 YYEKEE (reference sequence). The CDR3 nucleotides are TGTGCCAGCAGCTTGACCCTAGGTCCCCCTGGAAACACCATATATTTT. This codes for CASSLTLGPPGNTIYF.

V is TRBV13 and J is TRBJ2-2, with 12 bases identical to TRBD1. CDR1 and CDR2 from the germline V gene are PRHDT and FYEKMQ (reference sequence). J lost 5 bases, V lost 10 bases, and 8 bases had no gene match. This CDR3 contains 15 residues. The CDR3 DNA is TGTGCCACCAAGGGGGACAGGGGGCGGACCGGGGAGCTGTTTTTT. It codes for CATKGDRGRTGELFF.

The V gene is TRBV19, the J gene TRBJ1-6, with 7 bases aligning to TRBD1. V shed 8 bases and J 9 bases; nucleotides not matched to a gene: 13. The CDR3 is 15 residues long. CDR1 and CDR2 from the germline V gene are LNHDA and SQIVND (reference sequence). CDR3 region: CASVGGQGESSPLHF. In DNA form, the CDR3 reads TGTGCCAGTGTTGGGGGCCAGGGGGAAAGTTCACCCCTCCACTTT.